This paragraph reports one TCR beta chain. TCRdb keeps only in-frame clones here, not all; method: immunoSEQ multiplex PCR. This sample has about 62,000 clones, with approximately 92% found just once. This sample was included in a study of OX40 agonist ivuxolimab in advanced cancers. This TCR derives from an adult with an advanced solid tumor such as melanoma, head and neck, liver or kidney cancer. The source was CD4+ or CD8+ T cells sorted from blood, collected in a trial of the OX40 agonist ivuxolimab.

CDR3 amino acids: CASSRNGLAGWADTQYF. As DNA, the CDR3 is TGCGCCAGCAGCCGTAATGGACTAGCGGGGTGGGCAGATACGCAGTATTTT. The chain uses TRBV4-1 and TRBJ2-3; 12 bases align to TRBD2. This CDR3 has 17 amino acids. J gave up 4 bases and V 4 bases, and 9 bases lay outside the gene matches. Germline lookup yields CDR1 MGHRA and CDR2 YSYEKL.